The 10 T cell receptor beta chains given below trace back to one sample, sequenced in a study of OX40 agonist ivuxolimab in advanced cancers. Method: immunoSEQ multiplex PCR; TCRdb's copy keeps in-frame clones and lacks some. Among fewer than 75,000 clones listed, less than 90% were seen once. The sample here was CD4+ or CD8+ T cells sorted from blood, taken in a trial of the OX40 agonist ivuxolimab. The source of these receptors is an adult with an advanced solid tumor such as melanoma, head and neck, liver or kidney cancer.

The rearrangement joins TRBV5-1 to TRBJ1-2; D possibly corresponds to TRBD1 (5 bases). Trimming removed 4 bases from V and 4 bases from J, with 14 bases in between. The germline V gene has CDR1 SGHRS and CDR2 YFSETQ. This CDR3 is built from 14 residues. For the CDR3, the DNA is TGCGCCAGCAGCCAAGAGCGGGGCCCCTATGGCTACACCTTC. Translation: CASSQERGPYGYTF.

CDR3 amino acids: CASSVGSGGAFRHTDTQYF. The CDR3 DNA follows: TGTGCCAGCAGCGTAGGAAGCGGGGGGGCCTTTCGACACACAGATACGCAGTATTTT. The genes are TRBV9 and TRBJ2-3; TRBD2 aligns across 10 bases. Germline-derived CDR1 and CDR2 are SGDLS and YYNGEE. The length of the CDR3 is 19 residues. With 0 bases clipped from V and 2 bases from J, the junction kept 12 bases outside the gene matches.

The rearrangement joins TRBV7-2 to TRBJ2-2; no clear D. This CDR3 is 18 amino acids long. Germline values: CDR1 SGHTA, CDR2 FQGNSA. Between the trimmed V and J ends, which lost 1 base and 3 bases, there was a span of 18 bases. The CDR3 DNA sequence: TGTGCCAGCAGCTTAGTGGCACGGGTAATTAGTGACACCGGGGAGCTGTTTTTT. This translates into CASSLVARVISDTGELFF. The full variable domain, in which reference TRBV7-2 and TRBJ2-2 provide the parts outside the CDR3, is GAGVSQSPSNKVTEKGKDVELRCDPISGHTALYWYRQSLGQGLEFLIYFQGNSAPDKSGLPSDRFSAERTGGSVSTLTIQRTQQEDSAVYLCASSLVARVISDTGELFFGEGSRLTVL.

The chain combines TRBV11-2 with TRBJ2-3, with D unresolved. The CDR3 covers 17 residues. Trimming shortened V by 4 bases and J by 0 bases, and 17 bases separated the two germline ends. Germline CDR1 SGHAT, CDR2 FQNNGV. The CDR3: CASSSRPSSPSTDTQYF. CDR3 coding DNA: TGTGCCAGCAGCTCCCGCCCGAGTTCCCCTAGCACAGATACGCAGTATTTT.

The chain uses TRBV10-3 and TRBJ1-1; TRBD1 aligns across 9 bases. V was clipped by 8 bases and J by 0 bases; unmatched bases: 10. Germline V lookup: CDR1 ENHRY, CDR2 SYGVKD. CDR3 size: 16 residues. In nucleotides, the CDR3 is TGTGCCATCGAACAGGGGGCAAATTCCATGAACACTGAAGCTTTCTTT. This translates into CAIEQGANSMNTEAFF.

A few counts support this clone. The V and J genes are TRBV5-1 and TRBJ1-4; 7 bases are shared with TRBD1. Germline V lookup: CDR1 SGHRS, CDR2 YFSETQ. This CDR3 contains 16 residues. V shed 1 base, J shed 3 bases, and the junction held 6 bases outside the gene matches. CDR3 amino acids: CASSLTGDGANEKLFF. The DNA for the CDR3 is TGCGCCAGCAGCTTGACAGGGGACGGGGCTAATGAAAAACTGTTTTTT. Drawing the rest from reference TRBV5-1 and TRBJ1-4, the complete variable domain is KAGVTQTPRYLIKTRGQQVTLSCSPISGHRSVSWYQQTPGQGLQFLFEYFSETQRNKGNFPGRFSGRQFSNSRSEMNVSTLELGDSALYLCASSLTGDGANEKLFFGSGTQLSVL.

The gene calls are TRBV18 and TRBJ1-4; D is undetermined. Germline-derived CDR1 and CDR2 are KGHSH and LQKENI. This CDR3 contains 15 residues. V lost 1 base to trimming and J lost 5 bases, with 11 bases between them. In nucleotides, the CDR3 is TGTGCCAGCTCACCACAACGAGGGTCCAATGAAAAACTGTTTTTT. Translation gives CASSPQRGSNEKLFF. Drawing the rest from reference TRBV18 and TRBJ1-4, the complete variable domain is NAGVMQNPRHLVRRRGQEARLRCSPMKGHSHVYWYRQLPEEGLKFMVYLQKENIIDESGMPKERFSAEFPKEGPSILRIQQVVRGDSAAYFCASSPQRGSNEKLFFGSGTQLSVL.

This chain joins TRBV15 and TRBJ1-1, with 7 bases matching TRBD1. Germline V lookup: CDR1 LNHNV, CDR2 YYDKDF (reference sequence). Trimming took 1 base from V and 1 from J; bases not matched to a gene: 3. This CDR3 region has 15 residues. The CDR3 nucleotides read TGTGCCACCAGCAGAGGAGGGGGCGGGAACACTGAAGCTTTCTTT. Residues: CATSRGGGGNTEAFF.

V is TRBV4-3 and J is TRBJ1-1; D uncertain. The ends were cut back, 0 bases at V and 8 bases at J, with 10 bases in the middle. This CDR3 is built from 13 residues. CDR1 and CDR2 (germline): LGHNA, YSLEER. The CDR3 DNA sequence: TGCGCCAGCAGCCAAGATCGCGCGGGCGAAGCTTTCTTT. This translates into CASSQDRAGEAFF.

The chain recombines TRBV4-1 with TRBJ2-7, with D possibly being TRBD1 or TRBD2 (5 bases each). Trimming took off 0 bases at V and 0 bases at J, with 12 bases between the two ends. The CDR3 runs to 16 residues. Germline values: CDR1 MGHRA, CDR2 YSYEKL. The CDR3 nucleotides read TGCGCCAGCAGCCAAGATATCGGGGCCGGCTCCTACGAGCAGTACTTC. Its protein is CASSQDIGAGSYEQYF.